A selection of T cell receptor beta chains follows, all from one sample in a study of radiation and T cells in renal cell carcinoma. Profiling relied on immunoSEQ multiplex PCR, and the TCRdb table lists in-frame clones only, not all of them. The repertoire consists of roughly 100,000 clones, with 75% to 85% occurring once and the leading ten covering about 7.2%. Material: blood, obtained from a patient whose treatment included radiotherapy and nephrectomy. The receptors originated from a man in his sixties with renal cell carcinoma. CDR3s include the opening cysteine and the closing phenylalanine or tryptophan. A D gene is named only where the DNA matches it firmly. The size entry is marked missing in some rows and otherwise reads once, few, many or a size class.

D	J	size	V	CDR3	DNA
.	TRBJ2-1	.	TRBV6-5	CASWAFSYNEQFF	TGTGCCAGCTGGGCCTTCTCCTACAATGAGCAGTTCTTC
.	TRBJ2-2	many	TRBV5-1	CASSPGEITGELFF	TGCGCCAGCAGCCCGGGAGAGATCACCGGGGAGCTGTTTTTT
.	TRBJ1-2	.	TRBV29-1	CSVETNRDVEGYTF	TGCAGCGTTGAAACCAACAGGGATGTAGAGGGCTACACCTTC
TRBD2	TRBJ2-3	.	TRBV5-1	CASSSTWTSGGTDTQYF	TGCGCCAGCAGCTCGACTTGGACTAGCGGGGGCACAGATACGCAGTATTTT
.	TRBJ2-5	.	TRBV12-2	CASRLRSIPLCLGGETQYF	TGTGCAAGTCGCTTACGCTCGATCCCCCTTTGCTTGGGTGGAGAGACCCAGTACTTC
.	TRBJ2-7	.	TRBV10-3	CAISDPTGYRPYEQYF	TGTGCCATCAGTGACCCGACGGGTTACAGACCCTACGAGCAGTACTTC
TRBD1	TRBJ1-1	.	TRBV6-4	CASRRSAWTGGDTEAFF	TGTGCCAGCAGGCGCTCCGCCTGGACAGGGGGCGACACTGAAGCTTTCTTT
TRBD1	TRBJ2-7	.	TRBV7-2	CASSFQLQGTYEQYF	TGTGCCAGCAGCTTCCAGTTACAGGGGACCTACGAGCAGTACTTC
.	TRBJ2-7	few	TRBV13	CASSFSQRPPYEQYF	TGTGCCAGCAGCTTCTCCCAGCGCCCTCCCTACGAGCAGTACTTC
TRBD1	TRBJ2-7	.	TRBV7-2	CASSTRQGWYEQYF	TGTGCCAGCAGCACCAGACAGGGGTGGTACGAGCAGTACTTC
.	TRBJ1-1	few	TRBV15	CATSRDRAANPITEAFF	TGTGCCACCAGCAGAGATCGTGCAGCTAACCCCATCACTGAAGCTTTCTTT
TRBD2	TRBJ2-5	.	TRBV30	CAWRSAGIQETQYF	TGTGCCTGGAGATCAGCGGGAATTCAAGAGACCCAGTACTTC
.	TRBJ2-6	.	TRBV9	CASSGTTIHSGANVLTF	TGTGCCAGCAGCGGGACAACGATTCACTCTGGGGCCAACGTCCTGACTTTC
.	TRBJ2-6	.	TRBV7-9	CASSLAVQVPLRANVLTF	TGTGCCAGCAGCTTAGCGGTACAGGTCCCTCTGCGGGCCAACGTCCTGACTTTC
.	TRBJ1-1	.	TRBV27	CASSPEGGFVTEAFF	TGTGCCAGCAGTCCCGAGGGGGGTTTCGTCACTGAAGCTTTCTTT
.	TRBJ2-7	.	TRBV28	CASSDPPYEQYF	TGTGCCAGCAGTGACCCCCCCTACGAGCAGTACTTC
TRBD2	TRBJ2-7	few	TRBV5-1	CASSDQGGSRYEQYF	TGCGCCAGCAGCGATCAGGGAGGGTCGAGGTACGAGCAGTACTTC